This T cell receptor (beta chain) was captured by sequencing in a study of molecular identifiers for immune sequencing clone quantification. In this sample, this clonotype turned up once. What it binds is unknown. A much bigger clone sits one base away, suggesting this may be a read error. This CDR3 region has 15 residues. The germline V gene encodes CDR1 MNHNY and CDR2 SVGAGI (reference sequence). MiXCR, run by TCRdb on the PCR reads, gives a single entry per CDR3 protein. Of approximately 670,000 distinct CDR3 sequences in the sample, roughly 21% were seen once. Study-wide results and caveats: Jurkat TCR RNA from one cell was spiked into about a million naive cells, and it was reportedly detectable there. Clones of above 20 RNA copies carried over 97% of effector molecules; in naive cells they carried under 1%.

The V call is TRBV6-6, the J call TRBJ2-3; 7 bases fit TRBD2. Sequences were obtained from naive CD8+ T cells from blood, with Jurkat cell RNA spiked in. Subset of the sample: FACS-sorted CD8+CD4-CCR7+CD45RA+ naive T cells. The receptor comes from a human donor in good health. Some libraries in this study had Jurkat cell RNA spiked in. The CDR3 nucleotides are TGTGCCAGCAGTTGGGACTACCAAAGCACAGATATGCAGTATTTT. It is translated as CASSWDYQSTDMQYF.